This paragraph covers one TCR beta chain sequence. The protocol was immunoSEQ multiplex PCR, while the TCRdb copy is restricted to in-frame clones and leaves out a portion. The data contain 140,000 to 150,000 clones, under 90% of them singletons. The data were taken from a study of control samples from healthy donors and cancer patients. Sequenced sample: blood. The clonotype comes from a young man in good health.

The chain's CDR3 is CASSLLGQGDTIYF. The CDR3 DNA sequence: TGTGCCAGCAGCTTACTCGGACAGGGGGATACCATATATTTT. The chain combines TRBV7-2 with TRBJ1-3; 10 bases are shared with TRBD1. Trimming at V came to 2 bases and at J to 10 bases, leaving 5 bases not matched to a gene. Germline-derived CDR1 and CDR2 are SGHTA and FQGNSA. The CDR3 contains 14 residues.